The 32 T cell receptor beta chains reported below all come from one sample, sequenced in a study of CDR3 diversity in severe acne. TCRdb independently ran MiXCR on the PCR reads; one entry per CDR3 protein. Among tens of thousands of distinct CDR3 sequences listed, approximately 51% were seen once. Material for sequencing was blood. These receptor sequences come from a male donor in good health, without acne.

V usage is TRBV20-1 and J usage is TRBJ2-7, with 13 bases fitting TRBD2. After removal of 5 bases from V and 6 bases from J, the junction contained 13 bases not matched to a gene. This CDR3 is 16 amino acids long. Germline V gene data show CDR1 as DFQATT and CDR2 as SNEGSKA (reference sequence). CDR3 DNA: TGCAGTGCTTCAGTCGGACTAGCGGGAGTCGCCGCCGAGCAGTACTTC. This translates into CSASVGLAGVAAEQYF.

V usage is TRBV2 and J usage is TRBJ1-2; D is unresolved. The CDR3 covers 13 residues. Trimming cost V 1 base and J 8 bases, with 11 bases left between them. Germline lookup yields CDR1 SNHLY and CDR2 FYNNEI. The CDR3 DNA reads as TGTGCCAGCAGTGAAGGGTCTGGGCAGGGCTACACCTTC. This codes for CASSEGSGQGYTF.

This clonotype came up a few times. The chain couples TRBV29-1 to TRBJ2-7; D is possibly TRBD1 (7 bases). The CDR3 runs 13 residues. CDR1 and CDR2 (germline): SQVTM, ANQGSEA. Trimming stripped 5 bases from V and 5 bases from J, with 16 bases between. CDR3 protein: CSVMTGRSHEQYF. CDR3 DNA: TGCAGCGTTATGACAGGGAGGAGTCACGAGCAGTACTTC.

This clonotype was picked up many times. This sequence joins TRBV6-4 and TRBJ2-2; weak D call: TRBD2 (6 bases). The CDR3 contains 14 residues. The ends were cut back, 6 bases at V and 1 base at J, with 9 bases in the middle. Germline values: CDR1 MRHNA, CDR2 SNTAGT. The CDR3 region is CASRRDLNTGELFF. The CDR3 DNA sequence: TGTGCCAGCAGGAGGGACTTGAACACCGGGGAGCTGTTTTTT.

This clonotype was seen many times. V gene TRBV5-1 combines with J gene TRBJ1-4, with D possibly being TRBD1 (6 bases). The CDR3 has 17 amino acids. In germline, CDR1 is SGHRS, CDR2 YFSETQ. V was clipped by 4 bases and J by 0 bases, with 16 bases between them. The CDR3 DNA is TGCGCCAGCAGCCCGCAGGGAGGGGGAGCAACTAATGAAAAACTGTTTTTT. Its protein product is CASSPQGGGATNEKLFF.

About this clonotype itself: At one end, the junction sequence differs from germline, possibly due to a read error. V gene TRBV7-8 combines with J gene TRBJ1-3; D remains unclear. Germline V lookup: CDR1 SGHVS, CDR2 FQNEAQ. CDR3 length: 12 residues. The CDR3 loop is CASGFAGNTIYF. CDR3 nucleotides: TGTGCCAGCGGCTTTGCTGGAAACACCATATATTTT.

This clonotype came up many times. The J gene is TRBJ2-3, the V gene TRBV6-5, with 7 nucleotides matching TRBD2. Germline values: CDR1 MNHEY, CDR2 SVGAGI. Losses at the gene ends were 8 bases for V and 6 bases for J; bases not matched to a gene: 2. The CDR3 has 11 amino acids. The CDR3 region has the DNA TGTGCCAGCGGGGGGGGGGATACGCAGTATTTT. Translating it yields CASGGGDTQYF.

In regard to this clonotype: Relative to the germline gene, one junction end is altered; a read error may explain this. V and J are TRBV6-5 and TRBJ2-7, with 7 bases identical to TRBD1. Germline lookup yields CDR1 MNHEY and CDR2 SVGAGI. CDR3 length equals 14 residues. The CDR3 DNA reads TGTGCCAGCAGTGAAGCTACAGGGGTGTACGAGCAGTCCTTC. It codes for CASSEATGVYEQSF.

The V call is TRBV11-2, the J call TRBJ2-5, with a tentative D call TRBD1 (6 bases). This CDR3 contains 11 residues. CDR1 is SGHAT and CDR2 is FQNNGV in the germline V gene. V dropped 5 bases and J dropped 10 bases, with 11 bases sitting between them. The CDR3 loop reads CASSLPGHQYF. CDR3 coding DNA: TGTGCCAGCAGCCTACCGGGACACCAGTACTTC.

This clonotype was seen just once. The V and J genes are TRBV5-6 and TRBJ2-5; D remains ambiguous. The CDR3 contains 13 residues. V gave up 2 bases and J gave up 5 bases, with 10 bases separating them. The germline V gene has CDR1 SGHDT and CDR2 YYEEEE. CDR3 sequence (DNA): TGTGCCAGCAGCTTAACCCATCGGGAGACCCAGTACTTC. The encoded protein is CASSLTHRETQYF.

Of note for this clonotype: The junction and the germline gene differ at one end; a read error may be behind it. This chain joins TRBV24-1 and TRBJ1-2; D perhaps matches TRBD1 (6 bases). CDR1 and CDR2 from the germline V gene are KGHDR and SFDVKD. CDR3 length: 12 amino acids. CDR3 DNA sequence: TGTGCCACCAGTGATTTGAGGGGGAGAGATGGCTTC. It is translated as CATSDLRGRDGF.

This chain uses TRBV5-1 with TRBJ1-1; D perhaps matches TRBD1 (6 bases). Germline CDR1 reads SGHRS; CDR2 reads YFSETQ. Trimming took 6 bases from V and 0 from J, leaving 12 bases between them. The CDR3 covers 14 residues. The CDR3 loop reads CASTLGQLNTEAFF. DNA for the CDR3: TGCGCCAGCACGCTTGGACAGCTGAACACTGAAGCTTTCTTT.

The CDR3 nucleotides are TGCGCCAGCAGCCAAATAAGACAGAGCTCCTACAATGAGCAGTTCTTC. This gives the protein CASSQIRQSSYNEQFF. V is TRBV4-1 and J is TRBJ2-1, with D possibly matching TRBD1 (5 bases). V was pared by 2 bases and J by 0 bases, with 11 bases between. The germline V gene has CDR1 MGHRA and CDR2 YSYEKL. This CDR3 has 16 residues.

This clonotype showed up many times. CDR3 DNA: TGTGCCAGCAGCAGGGGAACTGGAAACACCGGGGAGCTGTTTTTT. Protein sequence: CASSRGTGNTGELFF. The rearrangement links TRBV6-6 to TRBJ2-2, with a weak D call TRBD1 (6 bases). Germline assignment: CDR1 MNHNY and CDR2 SVGAGI (reference sequence). The CDR3 has 15 amino acids. V lost 6 bases and J 2 bases, leaving 13 bases between the germline ends.

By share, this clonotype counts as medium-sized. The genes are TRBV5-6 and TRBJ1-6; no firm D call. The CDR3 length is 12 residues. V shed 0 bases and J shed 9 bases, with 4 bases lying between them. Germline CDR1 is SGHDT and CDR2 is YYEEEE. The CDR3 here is CASSLGVSPLHF. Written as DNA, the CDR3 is TGTGCCAGCAGCTTGGGGGTTTCACCCCTCCACTTT. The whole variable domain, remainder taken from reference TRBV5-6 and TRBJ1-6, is DAGVTQSPTHLIKTRGQQVTLRCSPKSGHDTVSWYQQALGQGPQFIFQYYEEEERQRGNFPDRFSGHQFPNYSSELNVNALLLGDSALYLCASSLGVSPLHFGNGTRLTVT.

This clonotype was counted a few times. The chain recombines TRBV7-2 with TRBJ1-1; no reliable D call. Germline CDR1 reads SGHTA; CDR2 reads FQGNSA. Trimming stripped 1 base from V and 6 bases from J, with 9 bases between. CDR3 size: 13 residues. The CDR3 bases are TGTGCCAGCAGCTTAGGGGGTCTGCCTGAAGCTTTCTTT. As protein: CASSLGGLPEAFF.

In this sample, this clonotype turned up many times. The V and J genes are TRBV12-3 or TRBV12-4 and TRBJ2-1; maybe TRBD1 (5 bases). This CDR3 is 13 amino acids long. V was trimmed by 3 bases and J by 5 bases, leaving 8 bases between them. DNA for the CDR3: TGTGCCAGCAGTTTTCGACAGAACAATGAGCAGTTCTTC. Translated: CASSFRQNNEQFF.

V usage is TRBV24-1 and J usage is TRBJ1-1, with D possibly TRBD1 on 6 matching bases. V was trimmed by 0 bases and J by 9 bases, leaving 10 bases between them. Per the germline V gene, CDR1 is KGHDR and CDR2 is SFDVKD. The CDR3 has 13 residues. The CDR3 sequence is CATSDLPGQQAFF. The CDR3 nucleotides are TGTGCCACCAGTGATTTGCCCGGACAGCAAGCTTTCTTT.

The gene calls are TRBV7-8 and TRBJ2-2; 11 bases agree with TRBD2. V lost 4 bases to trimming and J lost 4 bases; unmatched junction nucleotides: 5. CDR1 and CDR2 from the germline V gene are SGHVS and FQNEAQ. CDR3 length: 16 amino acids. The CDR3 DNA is TGTGCCAGCAGCTCCAAGGGACTAGCGGTCACCGGGGAGCTGTTTTTT. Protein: CASSSKGLAVTGELFF. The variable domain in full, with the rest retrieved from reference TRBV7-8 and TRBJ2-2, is GAGVSQSPRYKVAKRGQDVALRCDPISGHVSLFWYQQALGQGPEFLTYFQNEAQLDKSGLPSDRFFAERPEGSVSTLKIQRTQQEDSAVYLCASSSKGLAVTGELFFGEGSRLTVL.

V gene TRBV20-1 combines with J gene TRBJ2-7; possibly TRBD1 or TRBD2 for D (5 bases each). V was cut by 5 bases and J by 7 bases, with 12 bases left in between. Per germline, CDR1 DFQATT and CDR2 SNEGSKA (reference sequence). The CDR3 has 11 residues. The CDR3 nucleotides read TGCAGTGCTGAAACGAGGGGTGAGCAGTACTTC. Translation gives CSAETRGEQYF.

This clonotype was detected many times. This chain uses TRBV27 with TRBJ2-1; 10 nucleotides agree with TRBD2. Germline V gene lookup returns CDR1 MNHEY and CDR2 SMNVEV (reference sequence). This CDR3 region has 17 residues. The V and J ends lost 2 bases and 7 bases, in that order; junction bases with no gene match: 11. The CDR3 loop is CASSLRPSAGGPNEQFF. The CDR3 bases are TGTGCCAGCAGTTTACGCCCGTCAGCGGGAGGGCCTAATGAGCAGTTCTTC.

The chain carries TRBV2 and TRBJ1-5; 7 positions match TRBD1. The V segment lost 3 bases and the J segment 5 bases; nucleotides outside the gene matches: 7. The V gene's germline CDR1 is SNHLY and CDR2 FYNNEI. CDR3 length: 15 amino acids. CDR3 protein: CASSELRTGDQPQHF. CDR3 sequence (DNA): TGTGCCAGCAGTGAGCTTAGGACAGGTGATCAGCCCCAGCATTTT.

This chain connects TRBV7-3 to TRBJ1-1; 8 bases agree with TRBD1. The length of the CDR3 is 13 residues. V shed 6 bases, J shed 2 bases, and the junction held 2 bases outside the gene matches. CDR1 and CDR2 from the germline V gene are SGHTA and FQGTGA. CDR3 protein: CASRSGGNTEAFF. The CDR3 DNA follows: TGTGCCAGCAGGTCAGGGGGCAACACTGAAGCTTTCTTT.

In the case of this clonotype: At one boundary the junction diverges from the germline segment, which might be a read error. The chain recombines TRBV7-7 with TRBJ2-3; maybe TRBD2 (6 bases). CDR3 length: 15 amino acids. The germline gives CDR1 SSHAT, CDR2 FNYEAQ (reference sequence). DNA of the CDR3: TGTGCTAGCAGCTTAACCGGGAGTAACACAGATACGCAGTATTTT. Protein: CASSLTGSNTDTQYF.

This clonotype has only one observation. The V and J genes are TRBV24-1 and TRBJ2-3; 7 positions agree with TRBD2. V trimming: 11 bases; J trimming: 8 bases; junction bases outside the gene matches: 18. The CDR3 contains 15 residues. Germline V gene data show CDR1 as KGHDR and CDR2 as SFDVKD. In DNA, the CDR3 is TGTGCCAGCGGCGGAGAGCGGGACCTAAAGGGTACGCAGTATTTT. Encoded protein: CASGGERDLKGTQYF.

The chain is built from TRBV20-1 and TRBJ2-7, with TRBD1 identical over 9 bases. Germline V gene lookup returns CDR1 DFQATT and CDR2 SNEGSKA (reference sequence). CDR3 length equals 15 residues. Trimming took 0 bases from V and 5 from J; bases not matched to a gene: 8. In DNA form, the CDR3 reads TGCAGTGCTAGAGATTTGGGGACAGGGCCCCACGAGCAGTACTTC. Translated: CSARDLGTGPHEQYF.

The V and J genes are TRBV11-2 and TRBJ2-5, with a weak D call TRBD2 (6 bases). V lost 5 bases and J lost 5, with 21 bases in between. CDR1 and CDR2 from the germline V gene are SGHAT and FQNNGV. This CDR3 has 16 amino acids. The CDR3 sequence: CASSNWQRGEKETQYF. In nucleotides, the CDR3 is TGTGCCAGCAGCAATTGGCAGCGCGGGGAAAAGGAGACCCAGTACTTC.

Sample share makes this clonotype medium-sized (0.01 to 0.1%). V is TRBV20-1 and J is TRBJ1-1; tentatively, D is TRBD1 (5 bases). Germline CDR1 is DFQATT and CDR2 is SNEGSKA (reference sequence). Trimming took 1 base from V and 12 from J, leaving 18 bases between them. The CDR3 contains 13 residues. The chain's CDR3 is CSARVIQGSTSFF. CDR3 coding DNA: TGCAGTGCTAGAGTGATCCAGGGATCGACGTCTTTCTTT.

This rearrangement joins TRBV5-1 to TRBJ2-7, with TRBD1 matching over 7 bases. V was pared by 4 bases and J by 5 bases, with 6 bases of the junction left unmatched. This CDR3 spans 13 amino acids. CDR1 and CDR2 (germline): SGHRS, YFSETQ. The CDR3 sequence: CASSLGQAHEQYF. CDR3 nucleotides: TGCGCCAGCAGCCTCGGACAGGCTCACGAGCAGTACTTC.

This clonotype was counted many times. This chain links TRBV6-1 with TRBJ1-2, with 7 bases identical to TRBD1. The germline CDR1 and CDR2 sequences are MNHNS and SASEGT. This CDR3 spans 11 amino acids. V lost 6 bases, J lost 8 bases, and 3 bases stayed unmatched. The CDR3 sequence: CASRAGGGYTF. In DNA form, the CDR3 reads TGTGCCAGCAGGGCAGGGGGGGGCTACACCTTC.

In nucleotides, the CDR3 is TGTGCCAGCAGTGGCGGGACTAGCGGGAGTAATACCGAGCAGTACTTC. It yields the protein CASSGGTSGSNTEQYF. The chain has TRBV6-4 and TRBJ2-7, with TRBD2 identical over 14 bases. Germline values: CDR1 MRHNA, CDR2 SNTAGT. With V trimmed by 4 bases and J by 6 bases, 8 bases remained unmatched. This CDR3 comprises 16 residues.

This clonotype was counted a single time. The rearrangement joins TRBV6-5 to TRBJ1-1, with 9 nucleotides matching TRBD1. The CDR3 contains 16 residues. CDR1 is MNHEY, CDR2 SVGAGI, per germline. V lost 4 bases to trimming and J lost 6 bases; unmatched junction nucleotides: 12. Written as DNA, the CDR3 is TGTGCCAGCAGTTCAACACCGGGACAGGGAGGACCTGAAGCTTTCTTT. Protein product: CASSSTPGQGGPEAFF.